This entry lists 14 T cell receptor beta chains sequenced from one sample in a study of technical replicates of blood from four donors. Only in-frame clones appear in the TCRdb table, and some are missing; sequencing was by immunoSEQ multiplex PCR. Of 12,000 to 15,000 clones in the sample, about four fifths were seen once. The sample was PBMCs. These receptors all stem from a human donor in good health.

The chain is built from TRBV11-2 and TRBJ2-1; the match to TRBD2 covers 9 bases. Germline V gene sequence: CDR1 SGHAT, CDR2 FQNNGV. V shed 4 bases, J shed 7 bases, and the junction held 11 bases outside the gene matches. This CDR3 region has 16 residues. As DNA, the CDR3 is TGTGCCAGCAGCTCCCGGGGGGATAGCGGGAGAAATGAGCAGTTCTTC. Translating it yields CASSSRGDSGRNEQFF.

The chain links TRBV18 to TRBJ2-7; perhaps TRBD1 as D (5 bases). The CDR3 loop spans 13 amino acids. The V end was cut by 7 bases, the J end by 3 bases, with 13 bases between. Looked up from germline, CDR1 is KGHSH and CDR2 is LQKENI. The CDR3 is CASWGRQGYEQYF. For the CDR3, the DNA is TGTGCCAGCTGGGGCCGGCAGGGCTACGAGCAGTACTTC.

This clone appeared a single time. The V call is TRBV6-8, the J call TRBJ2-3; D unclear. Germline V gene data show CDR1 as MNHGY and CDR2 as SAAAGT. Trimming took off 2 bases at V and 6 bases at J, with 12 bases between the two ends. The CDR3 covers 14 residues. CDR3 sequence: CASSYAEVEDTQYF. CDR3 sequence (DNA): TGTGCCAGCAGTTACGCCGAGGTAGAGGATACGCAGTATTTT.

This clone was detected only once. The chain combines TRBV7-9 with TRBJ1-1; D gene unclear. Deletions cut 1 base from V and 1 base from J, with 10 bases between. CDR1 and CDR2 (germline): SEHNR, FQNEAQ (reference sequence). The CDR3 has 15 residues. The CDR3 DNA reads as TGTGCCAGCAGCTTAGGGTTAGAGAGGAACACTGAAGCTTTCTTT. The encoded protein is CASSLGLERNTEAFF.

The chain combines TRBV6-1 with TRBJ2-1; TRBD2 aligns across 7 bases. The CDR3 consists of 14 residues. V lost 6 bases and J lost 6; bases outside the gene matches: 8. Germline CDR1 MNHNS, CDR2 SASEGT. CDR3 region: CASRSGITPNEQFF. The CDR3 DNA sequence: TGTGCCAGCAGGAGCGGGATAACACCCAATGAGCAGTTCTTC.

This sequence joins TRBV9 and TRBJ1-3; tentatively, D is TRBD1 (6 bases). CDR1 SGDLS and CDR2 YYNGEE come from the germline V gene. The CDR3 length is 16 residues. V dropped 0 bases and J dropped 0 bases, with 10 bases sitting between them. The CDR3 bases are TGTGCCAGCAGCGTAGAGGGGGAAACCTCTGGAAACACCATATATTTT. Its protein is CASSVEGETSGNTIYF.

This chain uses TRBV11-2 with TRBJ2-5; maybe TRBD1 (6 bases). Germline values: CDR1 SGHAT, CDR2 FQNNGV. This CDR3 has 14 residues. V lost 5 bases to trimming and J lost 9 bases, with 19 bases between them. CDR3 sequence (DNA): TGTGCCAGCAGCCCCGGGGCCCACGAGGGGGCCCAGTACTTC. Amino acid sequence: CASSPGAHEGAQYF.

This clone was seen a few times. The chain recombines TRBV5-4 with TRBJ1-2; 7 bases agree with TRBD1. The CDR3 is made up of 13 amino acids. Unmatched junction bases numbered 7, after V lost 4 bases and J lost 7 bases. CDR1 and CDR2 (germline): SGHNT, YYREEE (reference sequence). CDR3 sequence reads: CASSRDRAGGYTF. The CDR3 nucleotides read TGTGCCAGCAGCCGAGACAGGGCGGGTGGCTACACCTTC.

The CDR3 DNA reads as TGCGCCAGCAGTGAGATAGCGGGAGGGATAGATACGCAGTATTTT. Residues: CASSEIAGGIDTQYF. This chain connects TRBV10-2 to TRBJ2-3, with 11 bases lining up with TRBD2. V lost 2 bases and J lost 5; bases outside the gene matches: 3. This CDR3 is 15 amino acids long. The germline CDR1 and CDR2 sequences are WSHSY and SAAADI.

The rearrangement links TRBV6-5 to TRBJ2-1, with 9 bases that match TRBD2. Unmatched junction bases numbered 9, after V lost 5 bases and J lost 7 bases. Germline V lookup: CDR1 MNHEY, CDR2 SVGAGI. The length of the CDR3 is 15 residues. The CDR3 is CASSKEGLASNEQFF. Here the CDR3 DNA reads TGTGCCAGCAGTAAAGAGGGACTAGCTAGTAATGAGCAGTTCTTC.

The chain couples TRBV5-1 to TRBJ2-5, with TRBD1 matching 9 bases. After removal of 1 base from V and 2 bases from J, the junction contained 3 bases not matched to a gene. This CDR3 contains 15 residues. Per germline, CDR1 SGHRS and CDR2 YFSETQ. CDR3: CASSLSGQGQETQYF. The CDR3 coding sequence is TGCGCCAGCAGCTTGTCGGGACAGGGACAAGAGACCCAGTACTTC.

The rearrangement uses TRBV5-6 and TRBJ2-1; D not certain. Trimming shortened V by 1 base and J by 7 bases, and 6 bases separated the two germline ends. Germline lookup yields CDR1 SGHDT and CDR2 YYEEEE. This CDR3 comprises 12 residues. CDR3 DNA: TGTGCCAGCAGCTTGTTGTTAAATGAGCAGTTCTTC. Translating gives CASSLLLNEQFF.

The CDR3 loop reads CASKARPSGNTIYF. In DNA, the CDR3 is TGTGCCAGCAAGGCCAGGCCATCTGGAAACACCATATATTTT. The chain combines TRBV6-1 with TRBJ1-3, with D hard to call. CDR1 is MNHNS and CDR2 is SASEGT in the germline V gene. This CDR3 comprises 14 residues. Trimming removed 7 bases from V and 1 base from J, with 11 bases in between.

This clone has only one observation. The CDR3 DNA follows: TGTGCCAGTAGTAAATGGGCCGAGGGCAATGAGCAGTTCTTC. As protein: CASSKWAEGNEQFF. The chain carries TRBV19 and TRBJ2-1; D may be TRBD2 (5 bases). Germline V gene data show CDR1 as LNHDA and CDR2 as SQIVND (reference sequence). Trimming took 4 bases from V and 6 from J, leaving 13 bases between them. The CDR3 is 14 residues long.